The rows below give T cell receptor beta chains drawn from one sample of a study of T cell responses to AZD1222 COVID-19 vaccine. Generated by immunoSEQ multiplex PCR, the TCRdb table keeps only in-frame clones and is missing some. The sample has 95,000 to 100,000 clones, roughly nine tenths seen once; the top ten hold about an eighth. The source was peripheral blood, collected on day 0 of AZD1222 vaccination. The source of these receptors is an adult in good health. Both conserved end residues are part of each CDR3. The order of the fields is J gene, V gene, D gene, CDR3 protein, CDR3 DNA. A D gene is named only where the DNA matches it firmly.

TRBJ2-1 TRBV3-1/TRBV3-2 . CASSLTTGNEQFF TGTGCCAGCAGCTTAACGACGGGGAATGAGCAGTTCTTC
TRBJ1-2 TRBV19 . CASSISTSPARASNYGYTF TGTGCCAGTAGTATATCTACCTCGCCCGCCCGGGCTTCTAACTATGGCTACACCTTC
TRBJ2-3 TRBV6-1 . CASSERGQLDTQYF TGTGCCAGCAGTGAACGAGGGCAGTTGGATACGCAGTATTTT
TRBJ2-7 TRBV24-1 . CATEYEQYF TGTGCCACTGAGTACGAGCAGTACTTC
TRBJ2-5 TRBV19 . CASSATGPGTQYF TGTGCCAGTAGTGCCACCGGTCCGGGGACCCAGTACTTC
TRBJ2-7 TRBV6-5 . CASRTGFSYEQYF TGTGCCAGCCGTACCGGGTTCTCCTACGAGCAGTACTTC
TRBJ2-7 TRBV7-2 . CASSLSAKGEQYF TGTGCCAGCAGCTTAAGCGCGAAGGGCGAGCAGTACTTC
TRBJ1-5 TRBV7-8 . CASSLTGNSNQPQHF TGTGCCAGCAGCTTAACGGGGAATAGCAATCAGCCCCAGCATTTT
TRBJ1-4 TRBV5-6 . CASSLEGDEKLFF TGTGCCAGCAGCTTGGAAGGGGATGAAAAACTGTTTTTT
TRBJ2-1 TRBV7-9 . CASSLPIRAEGDEQFF TGTGCCAGCAGCTTACCCATCCGGGCCGAAGGCGATGAGCAGTTCTTC
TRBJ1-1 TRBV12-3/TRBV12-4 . CASSLGRNTEAFF TGTGCCAGCAGTTTAGGGAGGAACACTGAAGCTTTCTTT
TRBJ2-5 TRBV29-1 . CSGTGSETQYF TGCAGCGGAACAGGGTCGGAGACCCAGTACTTC
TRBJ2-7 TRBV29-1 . CSVLTSSYEQYF TGCAGCGTTCTGACTAGCTCCTACGAGCAGTACTTC